This T cell receptor beta chain was obtained from a study of cytomegalovirus exposure and HLA in healthy donors. This PCR relied on a set of 60 Vbeta primers and 13 Jbeta primers. Sequencing used immunoSEQ multiplex PCR; TCRdb keeps in-frame clones, though not all of them. The profile shows around 150,000 clones, around three quarters of them singletons. CDR3 length: 15 amino acids. V lost 3 bases, J lost 9 bases, and 19 bases lay in between. In germline, CDR1 is SGDLS, CDR2 YYNGEE. This TCR was recovered from a man aged 30 to 39 in good health and CMV-seropositive. The chain uses TRBV9 and TRBJ1-5, with unresolved D. Sequencing was done on a sample of PBMCs. CDR3 sequence reads: CASSETGKPSRPQHF. The DNA of the CDR3 is TGTGCCAGCAGCGAAACGGGTAAACCGTCCCGGCCCCAGCATTTT.